One sample yielded the 32 T cell receptor beta chains listed below, sequenced in a study of blood T cell repertoires in COVID-19. Sequencing used immunoSEQ multiplex PCR; TCRdb keeps in-frame clones, though not all of them. The sample records over 85,000 clones, roughly 79% being singletons. Sequencing was carried out using peripheral blood. All receptors derive from a woman of 80 years or more with active or convalescent COVID-19.

V usage is TRBV4-3 and J usage is TRBJ2-3; D is unresolved. Trimming shortened V by 0 bases and J by 5 bases, and 6 bases separated the two germline ends. Germline values: CDR1 LGHNA, CDR2 YSLEER. The CDR3 sequence is 13 residues long. The CDR3 sequence: CASSQDSVDTQYF. CDR3 coding DNA: TGCGCCAGCAGCCAAGATTCTGTAGATACGCAGTATTTT.

The chain combines TRBV9 with TRBJ2-7; a weak D match, TRBD2 (5 bases). The CDR3 extends over 14 amino acids. Between the trimmed V and J ends, which lost 0 bases and 3 bases, there was a span of 10 bases. The germline CDR1 and CDR2 sequences are SGDLS and YYNGEE. The CDR3 protein is CASSVGGEGYEQYF. DNA of the CDR3: TGTGCCAGCAGCGTAGGGGGAGAGGGCTACGAGCAGTACTTC.

The rearrangement links TRBV20-1 to TRBJ2-1, with TRBD2 matching 7 bases. The junction had 10 bases not matched to a gene; V was cut back by 6 bases and J by 14 bases. The CDR3 runs 11 residues. Per the germline V gene, CDR1 is DFQATT and CDR2 is SNEGSKA (reference sequence). The DNA for the CDR3 is TGCAGTGCGGTAGAAAGACTAGCCGAGTTCTTC. This encodes CSAVERLAEFF.

This clone showed up just a few times. V usage is TRBV4-1 and J usage is TRBJ1-3; D not resolved. Germline V gene sequence: CDR1 MGHRA, CDR2 YSYEKL. Trimming removed 2 bases at V and 1 base at J, with 9 bases between. This CDR3 comprises 15 residues. CDR3 bases: TGCGCCAGCAGCCAATTATCCAGGTCTGGAAACACCATATATTTT. Residues: CASSQLSRSGNTIYF.

This clone showed up just a few times. V is TRBV5-1 and J is TRBJ2-3; D might be TRBD2 (6 bases). Trimming shortened V by 6 bases and J by 1 base, and 12 bases separated the two germline ends. The CDR3 sequence is 14 residues long. From germline, CDR1 is SGHRS and CDR2 YFSETQ. The CDR3 bases are TGCGCCAGCAAGGAGGGTCCTGGCACAGATACGCAGTATTTT. Encoded protein: CASKEGPGTDTQYF.

The rearrangement uses TRBV7-9 and TRBJ1-2, with D possibly being TRBD1 (6 bases). Trimming removed 5 bases at V and 4 bases at J, with 17 bases between. CDR1 SEHNR and CDR2 FQNEAQ come from the germline V gene (reference sequence). This CDR3 spans 15 amino acids. The CDR3 sequence is CASSKQGTFLYGYTF. CDR3 nucleotides: TGTGCCAGCAGCAAACAGGGAACCTTTCTCTATGGCTACACCTTC.

This chain links TRBV4-2 with TRBJ2-1, with D tentatively TRBD1 (7 bases). V lost 4 bases, J lost 5 bases, and 15 bases lay in between. The V gene's germline CDR1 is LGHNA and CDR2 YNFKEQ. The CDR3 totals 15 residues. The CDR3 DNA sequence: TGTGCCAGCAGCCCGAAGGGGGGACAGCACAATGAGCAGTTCTTC. This gives the protein CASSPKGGQHNEQFF.

The chain employs TRBV3-1 (or the pseudogene TRBV3-2) and TRBJ2-7; 7 bases map to TRBD2. The CDR3 extends over 15 amino acids. CDR1 is LGHDT, CDR2 YNNKEL, per germline (reference sequence). The ends lost 4 bases at V and 1 base at J; junction bases unmatched: 7. CDR3: CASSPVASGSYEQYF. DNA of the CDR3: TGTGCCAGCAGCCCAGTGGCTAGCGGATCCTACGAGCAGTACTTC.

The chain joins TRBV5-4 to TRBJ2-3, with D tentatively TRBD2 (5 bases). The CDR3 has 13 residues. In germline, CDR1 is SGHNT, CDR2 YYREEE (reference sequence). The ends were cut back, 9 bases at V and 0 bases at J, with 11 bases in the middle. The CDR3 sequence is CAILGDSTDTQYF. CDR3 in DNA: TGTGCCATACTAGGAGATAGCACAGATACGCAGTATTTT. The variable domain in full, with the rest retrieved from reference TRBV5-4 and TRBJ2-3, is ETGVTQSPTHLIKTRGQQVTLRCSSQSGHNTVSWYQQALGQGPQFIFQYYREEENGRGNFPPRFSGLQFPNYSSELNVNALELDDSALYLCAILGDSTDTQYFGPGTRLTVL.

This chain uses TRBV6-5 with TRBJ2-1; 8 bases align to TRBD2. This CDR3 spans 15 amino acids. Germline CDR1 is MNHEY and CDR2 is SVGAGI. Trimming removed 6 bases from V and 4 bases from J; junction bases left unmatched: 8. The CDR3 here is CASSPASGQYNEQFF. CDR3 bases: TGTGCCAGCAGCCCCGCTAGCGGGCAATACAATGAGCAGTTCTTC.

The chain employs TRBV6-5 and TRBJ1-1, with 8 bases lining up with TRBD1. This CDR3 has 14 residues. CDR1 MNHEY and CDR2 SVGAGI come from the germline V gene. Losses at the gene ends were 10 bases for V and 1 base for J; bases not matched to a gene: 8. The CDR3 region has the DNA TGTGCCACCAAAGGACAGGGAGCGAACACTGAAGCTTTCTTT. This translates into CATKGQGANTEAFF.

The count of this clone is one. The chain combines TRBV30 with TRBJ2-7; D is possibly TRBD1 (6 bases). This CDR3 is built from 13 residues. Trimming cost V 2 bases and J 5 bases, with 13 bases left between them. Germline V gives CDR1 GTSNPN, CDR2 SVGIG (reference sequence). CDR3 sequence reads: CAWSKKAGDEQYF. Here the CDR3 DNA reads TGTGCCTGGAGTAAGAAAGCAGGGGACGAGCAGTACTTC.

This chain uses TRBV19 with TRBJ1-1; TRBD1 matches at 7 bases. The CDR3 length is 16 residues. Per the germline V gene, CDR1 is LNHDA and CDR2 is SQIVND (reference sequence). Unmatched junction bases numbered 7, after V lost 2 bases and J lost 1 base. DNA of the CDR3: TGTGCCAGTAGTATATTGACAGGGACTGGGAACACTGAAGCTTTCTTT. Amino acids: CASSILTGTGNTEAFF.

V and J are TRBV5-1 and TRBJ2-1; 8 positions match TRBD2. The J segment lost 2 bases and the V segment lost 4 bases, leaving 2 bases of the junction unmatched. Germline CDR1 and CDR2: SGHRS and YFSETQ. The CDR3 length is 14 residues. The CDR3 nucleotides read TGCGCCAGCAGCCTACTAGCGGCCTACAATGAGCAGTTCTTC. This sequence encodes CASSLLAAYNEQFF.

The chain has TRBV2 and TRBJ1-2; 7 nucleotides agree with TRBD1. There are 14 residues in the CDR3. V shed 5 bases and J 8 bases; nucleotides not matched to a gene: 11. CDR1 is SNHLY, CDR2 FYNNEI, per germline. As DNA, the CDR3 is TGTGCCAGCAGTTCCATCGGGACAGTCGGAGGCTACACCTTC. Translation gives CASSSIGTVGGYTF.

The rearrangement joins TRBV6-5 to TRBJ1-3; no firm D call. The V and J ends lost 6 bases and 2 bases respectively, with 11 bases between them. CDR3 length: 14 residues. Looked up from germline, CDR1 is MNHEY and CDR2 is SVGAGI. Here the CDR3 DNA reads TGTGCCAGCAGGGAGAGGTTTGCTGGAAACACCATATATTTT. Translation gives CASRERFAGNTIYF.

The chain carries TRBV20-1 and TRBJ2-5; 9 bases are shared with TRBD2. The germline V gene has CDR1 DFQATT and CDR2 SNEGSKA (reference sequence). Trimming cost V 3 bases and J 3 bases; bases outside gene matches: 5. CDR3 length: 14 residues. CDR3 residues: CSASLVAGEETQYF. In DNA, the CDR3 is TGCAGTGCTAGTTTGGTAGCGGGAGAAGAGACCCAGTACTTC.

The chain uses TRBV9 and TRBJ1-1; D might be TRBD1 (5 bases). The CDR3 loop spans 13 amino acids. V gave up 0 bases and J gave up 4 bases, with 7 bases separating them. Germline-derived CDR1 and CDR2 are SGDLS and YYNGEE. CDR3 protein: CASSVGRGTEAFF. The CDR3 nucleotides read TGTGCCAGCAGCGTAGGAAGGGGCACTGAAGCTTTCTTT.

V is TRBV10-2 and J is TRBJ2-7; 7 bases are a match to TRBD2. In germline, CDR1 is WSHSY, CDR2 SAAADI. Trimming took 5 bases from V and 6 from J; bases not matched to a gene: 10. This CDR3 has 14 residues. The CDR3 bases are TGCGCCAGCAGTATATCGACCGGGGAGGGCGAGCAGTACTTC. Protein: CASSISTGEGEQYF.

This sequence joins TRBV15 and TRBJ1-6; D remains unclear. V gave up 1 base and J gave up 9 bases, with 10 bases separating them. The germline CDR1 and CDR2 sequences are LNHNV and YYDKDF (reference sequence). This CDR3 has 14 amino acids. The CDR3 DNA is TGTGCCACCAGCAGAGTCGCCCCAGGTTCACCCCTCCACTTT. This codes for CATSRVAPGSPLHF.

The chain joins TRBV13 to TRBJ2-7; 7 nucleotides match TRBD2. CDR3 length: 12 residues. The germline CDR1 and CDR2 sequences are PRHDT and FYEKMQ (reference sequence). V gave up 4 bases and J gave up 3 bases; unmatched junction bases: 0. CDR3 in amino acids: CASSWGGYEQYF. CDR3 in DNA: TGTGCCAGCAGCTGGGGGGGCTACGAGCAGTACTTC.

The V call is TRBV19, the J call TRBJ2-2; a weak D match, TRBD2 (6 bases). V lost 3 bases and J 5 bases, leaving 13 bases between the germline ends. Germline values: CDR1 LNHDA, CDR2 SQIVND (reference sequence). CDR3 length equals 15 residues. DNA of the CDR3: TGTGCCAGTAGTATCTCGCGGAGGGGTACCGGGGAGCTGTTTTTT. Residues: CASSISRRGTGELFF.

The V call is TRBV11-2, the J call TRBJ1-2; 8 bases fit TRBD1. The germline CDR1 and CDR2 sequences are SGHAT and FQNNGV. The V and J ends lost 3 bases and 4 bases, in that order; junction bases with no gene match: 10. This CDR3 has 16 amino acids. For the CDR3, the DNA is TGTGCCAGCAGCTTCTCATATGGGACAGGATTCTATGGCTACACCTTC. The encoded protein is CASSFSYGTGFYGYTF.

The chain recombines TRBV6-2 or TRBV6-3 with TRBJ2-5, with 8 nucleotides matching TRBD2. V lost 5 bases, J lost 9 bases, and 5 bases stayed unmatched. Looked up from germline, CDR1 is MNHEY and CDR2 is SVGEGT. The CDR3 totals 12 residues. The CDR3: CASSQRELAQYF. CDR3 in DNA: TGTGCCAGCAGTCAGCGGGAGTTGGCCCAGTACTTC.

The rearrangement uses TRBV6-2 or TRBV6-3 and TRBJ2-5; perhaps TRBD2 as D (6 bases). From germline, CDR1 is MNHEY and CDR2 SVGEGT. V gave up 2 bases and J gave up 5 bases, with 30 bases separating them. CDR3 length: 20 residues. This CDR3 reads CASSYRGSGLRGLQGETQYF. CDR3 bases: TGTGCCAGCAGTTACCGTGGTAGCGGCCTTAGGGGCCTCCAAGGGGAGACCCAGTACTTC.

The chain joins TRBV5-1 to TRBJ2-1; 11 bases are a match to TRBD2. This CDR3 spans 18 amino acids. Germline trimming cut 2 bases from V and 1 base from J; bases unmatched to any gene: 8. From germline, CDR1 is SGHRS and CDR2 YFSETQ. CDR3 bases: TGCGCCAGCAGCTTTTTCCTAGCGGGAGGCGGGTCCTACAATGAGCAGTTCTTC. It translates to CASSFFLAGGGSYNEQFF.

The chain joins TRBV2 to TRBJ1-5; TRBD1 matches 8 bases. CDR1 and CDR2 (germline): SNHLY, FYNNEI. The CDR3 consists of 14 residues. V trimming: 7 bases; J trimming: 10 bases; junction bases outside the gene matches: 12. In DNA form, the CDR3 reads TGTGCCAGCACCAGCCGGGACAGGTCTATCCCCCAGCATTTT. This gives the protein CASTSRDRSIPQHF. The entire variable domain, with the rest obtained from reference TRBV2 and TRBJ1-5, is as follows: EPEVTQTPSHQVTQMGQEVILRCVPISNHLYFYWYRQILGQKVEFLVSFYNNEISEKSEIFDDQFSVERPDGSNFTLKIRSTKLEDSAMYFCASTSRDRSIPQHFGDGTRLSIL.

The V and J genes are TRBV7-3 and TRBJ2-1; TRBD2 aligns across 11 bases. This CDR3 region has 16 residues. The ends lost 5 bases at V and 15 bases at J; junction bases unmatched: 18. Germline V CDR1 and CDR2: SGHTA, FQGTGA. The CDR3 nucleotides are TGTGCCAGCAGCACCCCTACCGGGACTAGCGGATACGTTTGGTTCTTC. Its translation is CASSTPTGTSGYVWFF.

The V and J genes are TRBV28 and TRBJ1-2; D remains unclear. Germline-derived CDR1 and CDR2 are MDHEN and SYDVKM. The CDR3 is 13 amino acids. Trimming left V 7 bases short and J 3 bases short, with 12 bases between. CDR3 residues: CASTPIRDYGYTF. The CDR3 nucleotides are TGTGCCAGCACCCCCATAAGAGACTATGGCTACACCTTC.

The rearrangement joins TRBV7-3 to TRBJ1-1; TRBD1 is a possible D gene (5 bases). This CDR3 region has 13 residues. Trimming pared 4 bases from V and 5 bases from J, leaving 11 bases between. CDR1 is SGHTA and CDR2 is FQGTGA in the germline V gene. The CDR3 DNA follows: TGTGCCAGCAGCTCGGGGGGAGGGACTGAAGCTTTCTTT. Amino acid sequence: CASSSGGGTEAFF.

This clone was detected only a few times. CDR3 loop: CASSLSGTRQGSDYGYTF. The CDR3 nucleotides are TGTGCCAGCAGCTTATCTGGAACCCGACAGGGGAGTGACTATGGCTACACCTTC. V and J are TRBV7-2 and TRBJ1-2, with 8 bases that match TRBD1. V was pared by 2 bases and J by 3 bases, with 14 bases of the junction left unmatched. CDR1 is SGHTA and CDR2 is FQGNSA in the germline V gene. This CDR3 has 18 residues.

This rearrangement joins TRBV6-1 to TRBJ2-1; D remains ambiguous. Germline V CDR1 and CDR2: MNHNS, SASEGT. Trimming stripped 0 bases from V and 5 bases from J, with 5 bases between. This CDR3 has 13 residues. The CDR3 DNA is TGTGCCAGCAGTGAAGCACCTAACAATGAGCAGTTCTTC. Amino acids: CASSEAPNNEQFF.